These 11 T cell receptor beta chains were sequenced from one sample in a study of T cell responses to AZD1222 COVID-19 vaccine. The protocol was immunoSEQ multiplex PCR, while the TCRdb copy is restricted to in-frame clones and leaves out a portion. The table lists over 100,000 clones, about 88% of them singletons. The input for sequencing was peripheral blood, taken on day 0 of AZD1222 vaccination. Source of these receptors: an adult in good health.

This clone has a handful of counts. J is TRBJ1-5 and V is TRBV28, with 7 nucleotides matching TRBD1. Germline V gene sequence: CDR1 MDHEN, CDR2 SYDVKM. This CDR3 comprises 16 residues. J gave up 4 bases and V 7 bases, and 13 bases lay outside the gene matches. The CDR3 nucleotides are TGTGCCAGCAAGGGGGCAGGGGCTGGGGGTAATCAGCCCCAGCATTTT. Its translation is CASKGAGAGGNQPQHF.

V is TRBV7-6 and J is TRBJ1-2; no clear D. This CDR3 comprises 15 residues. Germline assignment: CDR1 SGHVS and CDR2 FNYEAQ. V dropped 5 bases and J dropped 4 bases, with 17 bases sitting between them. The CDR3 sequence is CASSPRLPLRYGYTF. The CDR3, as DNA: TGTGCCAGCAGCCCCCGGCTACCCCTTCGCTATGGCTACACCTTC.

This clone was picked up a small number of times. This sequence joins TRBV27 and TRBJ1-2, with no clear D. Trimming left V 0 bases short and J 2 bases short, with 13 bases between. CDR1 and CDR2 (germline): MNHEY, SMNVEV (reference sequence). The CDR3 loop spans 16 amino acids. This CDR3 reads CASSLSPVPANYGYTF. CDR3 bases: TGTGCCAGCAGTTTATCCCCGGTCCCAGCAAACTATGGCTACACCTTC.

The chain couples TRBV7-3 to TRBJ2-1, with D possibly TRBD2 on 6 matching bases. The CDR3 has 14 amino acids. V lost 2 bases, J lost 10 bases, and 15 bases lay in between. Per germline, CDR1 SGHTA and CDR2 FQGTGA. CDR3 in amino acids: CASSLAGNSGEQFF. In DNA, the CDR3 is TGTGCCAGCAGCTTAGCGGGGAACTCCGGGGAGCAGTTCTTC. The whole variable domain, filled in from reference TRBV7-3 and TRBJ2-1, reads GAGVSQTPSNKVTEKGKYVELRCDPISGHTALYWYRQSLGQGPEFLIYFQGTGAADDSGLPNDRFFAVRPEGSVSTLKIQRTERGDSAVYLCASSLAGNSGEQFFGPGTRLTVL.

This clone has a handful of counts. V gene TRBV28 combines with J gene TRBJ1-4; D is possibly TRBD1 (5 bases). Trimming left V 2 bases short and J 0 bases short, with 22 bases between. The CDR3 spans 20 residues. From germline, CDR1 is MDHEN and CDR2 SYDVKM. This CDR3 is CASSLARTRGTQTTNEKLFF. In nucleotides, the CDR3 is TGTGCCAGCAGTTTAGCAAGGACCCGAGGGACCCAGACAACTAATGAAAAACTGTTTTTT. Variable domain in full (rest from reference TRBV28 and TRBJ1-4): DVKVTQSSRYLVKRTGEKVFLECVQDMDHENMFWYRQDPGLGLRLIYFSYDVKMKEKGDIPEGYSVSREKKERFSLILESASTNQTSMYLCASSLARTRGTQTTNEKLFFGSGTQLSVL.

The rearrangement uses TRBV14 and TRBJ1-4; no reliable D call. This CDR3 is 12 amino acids long. V shed 1 base and J shed 12 bases, with 9 bases lying between them. Germline V gene sequence: CDR1 SGHDN, CDR2 FVKESK. The CDR3 region is CASSQGGWELFF. CDR3 sequence (DNA): TGTGCCAGCAGCCAAGGGGGTTGGGAACTGTTTTTT.

The CDR3 bases are TGTGCCAGCTCACCTCAACCAACCGGGCATCGGAAGTTCTTC. Amino acid sequence: CASSPQPTGHRKFF. The J gene is TRBJ2-1, the V gene TRBV18; D ambiguous. There are 14 residues in the CDR3. CDR1 and CDR2 (germline): KGHSH, LQKENI. The V gene lost 3 bases and the J gene lost 14 bases, with 20 bases spanning the gap. The whole variable domain, filled in from reference TRBV18 and TRBJ2-1, reads NAGVMQNPRHLVRRRGQEARLRCSPMKGHSHVYWYRQLPEEGLKFMVYLQKENIIDESGMPKERFSAEFPKEGPSILRIQQVVRGDSAAYFCASSPQPTGHRKFFGPGTRLTVL.

The chain links TRBV5-5 to TRBJ2-1; D gene uncertain. The CDR3 has 14 residues. CDR1 is SGHKS and CDR2 is YYEKEE in the germline V gene (reference sequence). The V gene lost 0 bases and the J gene lost 3 bases, with 7 bases spanning the gap. The CDR3 DNA is TGTGCCAGCAGCTTGGCGTGGAGCTACAATGAGCAGTTCTTC. Its translation: CASSLAWSYNEQFF.

The CDR3, as DNA: TGTGCCAGCAGTTTGGCGACAGTTGTGAAGACCCAGTACTTC. Encoded protein: CASSLATVVKTQYF. The genes are TRBV28 and TRBJ2-5, with a weak D call TRBD1 (5 bases). V dropped 3 bases and J dropped 6 bases, with 14 bases sitting between them. This CDR3 is built from 14 residues. Germline V gene lookup returns CDR1 MDHEN and CDR2 SYDVKM.

This rearrangement joins TRBV7-9 to TRBJ1-2; a possible D gene is TRBD1 (5 bases). Germline loops: CDR1 SEHNR, CDR2 FQNEAQ (reference sequence). The CDR3 has 15 amino acids. The germline V and J ends were trimmed by 3 bases and 2 bases, with 13 bases remaining between them. The CDR3 protein is CASSLEVGLNYGYTF. The CDR3 DNA reads TGTGCCAGCAGCTTGGAGGTGGGACTCAACTATGGCTACACCTTC.

This sequence joins TRBV3-1 (or the pseudogene TRBV3-2) and TRBJ1-1, with D hard to call. Trimming removed 4 bases at V and 2 bases at J, with 14 bases between. Germline V gene sequence: CDR1 LGHDT, CDR2 YNNKEL (reference sequence). This CDR3 is 15 amino acids long. In nucleotides, the CDR3 is TGTGCCAGCAGCCTCGGCGCACAGTTTAACACTGAAGCTTTCTTT. This gives the protein CASSLGAQFNTEAFF.